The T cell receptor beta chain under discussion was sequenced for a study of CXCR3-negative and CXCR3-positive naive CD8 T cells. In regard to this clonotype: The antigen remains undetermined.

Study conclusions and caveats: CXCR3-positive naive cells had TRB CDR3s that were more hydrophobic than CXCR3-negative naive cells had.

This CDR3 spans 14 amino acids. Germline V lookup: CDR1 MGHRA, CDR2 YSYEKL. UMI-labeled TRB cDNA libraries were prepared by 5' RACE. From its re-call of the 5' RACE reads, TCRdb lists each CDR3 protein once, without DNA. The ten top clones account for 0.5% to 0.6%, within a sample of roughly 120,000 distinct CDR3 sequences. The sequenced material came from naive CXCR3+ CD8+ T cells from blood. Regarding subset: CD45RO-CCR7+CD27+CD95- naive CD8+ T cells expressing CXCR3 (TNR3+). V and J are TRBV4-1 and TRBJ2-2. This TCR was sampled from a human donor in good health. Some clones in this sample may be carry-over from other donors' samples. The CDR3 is CASSPGLTSGELFF.